This TCR beta chain was retrieved from a study of CD8 T cells in Susac syndrome (dated by TCRdb to 2018 to 2020). Study-level background: The study used repertoire sequencing to test whether antigen drove CD8+ T cell activation and differentiation in Susac syndrome.

High-throughput TCR beta sequencing profiled peripheral blood CD8+ and CD4+ T cells from healthy donors, Susac syndrome patients and multiple sclerosis patients. Healthy donors were included as age- and sex-matched controls. Bulk CD8+ and CD4+ T cells were purified magnetically by negative isolation, whereas CD8+ TEMRA cells were enriched by FACS. Blood was drawn into EDTA tubes, processed within 24 hours, and PBMCs were isolated by density gradient centrifugation. PBMCs intended for TCR sequencing were cryopreserved in liquid nitrogen and were subsequently thawed in a 37 degrees C water bath. The sorted or isolated CD4+, CD8+ and CD8+ TEMRA cells had a purity of 90% or higher. This clonotype was detected only a few times. No antigen is known for it. No clone much larger than this one lies a single base away; base qualities are absent. RNA was extracted with the RNeasy kit and 0.5 to 1 ug was reverse transcribed using random hexamers. The immunoSEQ multiplex PCR assay, which covers 54 Vbeta and 13 Jbeta segments, was used to amplify TCR beta CDR3 regions. PCR amplification bias was corrected using a synthetic template baseline for primer optimization and computational correction. Processing in the source paper ran as follows. Reads were assigned to V, D and J genes according to IMGT and analyzed in immunoSEQ Analyzer, with only productive sequences retained. To calculate clonality, Shannon entropy was normalized by log2 of the number of productive unique sequences and then subtracted from one. Public and private clones were assessed among the 100 most prevalent clones of each patient and control. Clones were defined as Susac-specific when absent from the healthy and MS cohorts, from approximately 970 published viral clones and from other ImmuneACCESS disease sequences. TCRdb reanalyzed the raw reads on its own, using fastp at Q25 for trimming and MiXCR for clone calling, and kept in-frame beta chains. Every CDR3 protein is listed once, alongside the most common genes and DNA of its rows. TCRdb's processing, not the study's, gives the V and J calls here. A total of approximately 150,000 distinct CDR3 sequences appear in this sample, 94% of them only once. Together, the top ten hold approximately 0.09% of the sample.

Broader findings and caveats from the paper: The number of individuals in the TCR sequencing and HLA analysis was acknowledged as relatively small.

According to the germline V gene, CDR1 reads KGHDR and CDR2 reads SFDVKD. Spanning cysteine to phenylalanine, the CDR3 consists of 18 amino acids. The read is trimmed to its CDR3 DNA, 54 bases read in frame from base 1. Relative to germline, V is missing 1 base and J is missing 2 bases, with 6 bases of the junction outside any gene match. Sequenced: CD4+ T cells from PBMCs. The chain joins TRBV24-1 to TRBJ2-2; 10 junctional bases match TRBD2. The TCR sequence derives from a human donor in good health. CDR3 sequence: CATSDFGSGRYNTGELFF. The nucleotide sequence reads TGTGCCACCAGTGATTTCGGTAGCGGGAGGTATAACACCGGGGAGCTGTTTTTT.